This T cell receptor beta chain emerged from a study of immune characteristics of hereditary and idiopathic chronic pancreatitis. Notes on the research overall: Local pancreatic immune cells and TCRbeta repertoires were profiled in hereditary and idiopathic chronic pancreatitis and were compared with control organ donor pancreases. TCRbeta sequencing covered a few control pancreases, roughly 7 hereditary chronic pancreatitis pancreases and roughly six idiopathic chronic pancreatitis pancreases. Minimal in vitro experimental manipulation of pancreas-infiltrating T cells was the reason the gDNA-based approach was selected. Here is what the overall study found, with its caveats: Chronic pancreatitis caused by alcohol use was excluded from the study. Because patient tissue could be obtained only at the time of TPIAT, immune findings may have been influenced by differences in disease duration. Vbeta-Jbeta gene family usage, including TRBV10, TRBV19, TRBV23 and TRBV5, differed between hereditary and idiopathic chronic pancreatitis. Significantly increased TCRbeta repertoire diversity and reduced clonality were observed in both chronic pancreatitis groups relative to controls. Among 10 to 15 chronic pancreatitis patients, the number of productive TCR rearrangements showed a positive correlation with disease severity scores.

In its sample, this clone comes out as medium-sized (0.01 to 0.1%). Its antigen is not yet known. No much larger clone is present one base from it, and per-base qualities are unavailable. The CDR3 numbers 14 residues from cysteine through phenylalanine. Only CDR3 DNA remains: 42 bases, in frame from the first base. Trimmed from V: 10 bases; trimmed from J: 4 bases; junction bases lacking a gene match: 8. The germline V gene encodes CDR1 KGHDR and CDR2 SFDVKD. Chronic pancreatitis pancreas tissue was obtained from patients undergoing total pancreatectomy with islet autotransplantation (TPIAT). No known history of diabetes was present in the included chronic pancreatitis patients. For TCRbeta sequencing, genomic DNA was pulled straight from bulk pancreas tissue, skipping any T cell sorting. Pancreas tissues from patients and organ donors were collected consecutively at two US centers. Libraries were prepared through the immunoSEQ multiplex PCR assay. The TCRbeta CDR3 region and adjacent sequences were amplified and sequenced from pancreatic genomic DNA. Concerning the study's data processing: Repertoire diversity was measured as a mean normalized Shannon-Wiener index, alongside productive clonality and productive rearrangement counts. Control and chronic pancreatitis repertoire metrics were compared by means of the nonparametric Mann-Whitney U test. A shared clonotype was defined as a CDR3beta sequence with the same amino acid composition and length across subjects. What TCRdb holds here is the immuneACCESS table cut down to in-frame rearrangements. Part of the clones is not present; checked against another copy, under half of the missing clones reflect an unresolved V gene, and the others are unexplained. That table supplies the V and J calls and clone size; D and trimming were determined from the DNA. The table for this sample lists some 15,000 clones; about 73% of them were counted only once. The ten largest clones capture approximately 15% of the sample.

The sample consisted of pancreas tissue with hereditary chronic pancreatitis. The sequence was collected from a human donor with chronic pancreatitis. Recombination connected TRBV24-1 to TRBJ2-1; TRBD1 aligns with 8 central bases. For the CDR3, the sequence is CATQDREVYNEQFF. The DNA sequence is given as TGTGCCACACAGGACAGGGAAGTATACAATGAGCAGTTCTTC.